The 30 T cell receptor beta chains presented below share a single source sample, sequenced in a study of blood T cell repertoires in COVID-19 (dated by TCRdb to 2019 to 2021). Libraries were built with the immunoSEQ multiplex PCR assay. Entries here come from immuneACCESS through TCRdb and include only in-frame sequences with V and J called. Some clones fail to appear in such tables; in the studies checked, an unresolved V gene covers under half of the shortfall, and the cause of the remainder is unknown. The sample table holds approximately 110,000 clones, of which less than 85% were seen once. Approximately 0.79% of the sample belongs to the ten largest clones. Source material: peripheral blood. The receptors were gathered from a human donor with acute or convalescent COVID-19. The donor label of this sample is uncertain.

The chain is built from TRBV29-1 and TRBJ1-2; a possible D gene is TRBD1 (6 bases). CDR1 and CDR2 from the germline V gene are SQVTM and ANQGSEA. V was clipped by 7 bases and J by 6 bases, with 18 bases between them. The CDR3 is 13 residues long. In nucleotides, the CDR3 is TGCAGCGCCCCGACAGGTGGTGCGCATGGCTACACCTTC. Translation: CSAPTGGAHGYTF.

The chain combines TRBV7-2 with TRBJ2-5; maybe TRBD1 (7 bases). The CDR3 sequence is 14 residues long. V lost 3 bases, J lost 4 bases, and 12 bases lay in between. CDR1 and CDR2 from the germline V gene are SGHTA and FQGNSA. In nucleotides, the CDR3 is TGTGCCAGCAGCTTCGCCAGGGGGGTAGAGACCCAGTACTTC. Amino acid sequence: CASSFARGVETQYF. The complete variable domain, with remaining parts taken from reference TRBV7-2 and TRBJ2-5, reads GAGVSQSPSNKVTEKGKDVELRCDPISGHTALYWYRQSLGQGLEFLIYFQGNSAPDKSGLPSDRFSAERTGGSVSTLTIQRTQQEDSAVYLCASSFARGVETQYFGPGTRLLVL.

The chain recombines TRBV5-3 with TRBJ2-7; 8 bases are shared with TRBD1. TRBV5-3 is known as an ORF, though its function is uncertain. The CDR3 runs to 10 residues. In DNA, the CDR3 is TGTGCCAGAAGCCCGACAGGGGAAGGCGTC. Residues: CARSPTGEGV.

This chain uses TRBV19 with TRBJ2-3; TRBD1 agrees at 8 bases. V lost 5 bases to trimming and J lost 4 bases; unmatched junction nucleotides: 11. The CDR3 extends over 16 amino acids. Germline V gene lookup returns CDR1 LNHDA and CDR2 SQIVND (reference sequence). The chain's CDR3 is CASSADRGVGADTQYF. CDR3 DNA: TGTGCCAGTAGTGCCGACAGGGGCGTCGGTGCAGATACGCAGTATTTT.

The chain recombines TRBV7-3 with TRBJ2-5, with D perhaps TRBD2 (5 bases). V dropped 3 bases and J dropped 5 bases, with 10 bases sitting between them. This CDR3 is 13 amino acids long. CDR1 SGHTA and CDR2 FQGTGA come from the germline V gene. Here the CDR3 reads CASSFDRGETQYF. The CDR3 bases are TGTGCCAGCAGCTTTGACCGCGGGGAGACCCAGTACTTC.

This chain uses TRBV2 with TRBJ1-2; D not certain. There are 11 residues in the CDR3. The germline V gene has CDR1 SNHLY and CDR2 FYNNEI. Trimming removed 6 bases from V and 8 bases from J, with 10 bases in between. CDR3 bases: TGTGCCAGCAGGGAGGGCGGGGGCTACACCTTC. It encodes CASREGGGYTF.

The chain combines TRBV18 with TRBJ1-5; 7 nucleotides agree with TRBD1. Germline V lookup: CDR1 KGHSH, CDR2 LQKENI. The CDR3 is 14 amino acids. V lost 3 bases, J lost 8 bases, and 7 bases stayed unmatched. The CDR3 reads CASSPGTVWEPQHF. The CDR3 DNA reads as TGTGCCAGCTCACCCGGGACAGTTTGGGAGCCCCAGCATTTT.

A single count supports this clone. Here the CDR3 DNA reads TGTGCCAGCAGCCGACTCTACGGGGAGGTGTGGACTGAAGCTTTCTTT. Its translation: CASSRLYGEVWTEAFF. V gene TRBV14 combines with J gene TRBJ1-1, with no clear D. CDR3 size: 16 residues. Germline assignment: CDR1 SGHDN and CDR2 FVKESK. The V gene lost 4 bases and the J gene lost 5 bases, with 20 bases spanning the gap.

In this sample, this clone turned up once. V and J are TRBV19 and TRBJ1-5; D is possibly TRBD1 (6 bases). Germline-derived CDR1 and CDR2 are LNHDA and SQIVND (reference sequence). V was cut by 6 bases and J by 7 bases, with 16 bases left in between. The CDR3 extends over 14 amino acids. The CDR3 region has the DNA TGTGCCAGTAGCCCAACAGGGTTTAGGCAGCCCCAGCATTTT. It codes for CASSPTGFRQPQHF.

This clone was seen a few times. This sequence joins TRBV6-4 and TRBJ1-2; 8 bases map to TRBD1. The junction had 5 bases not matched to a gene; V was cut back by 5 bases and J by 3 bases. CDR3 length equals 14 residues. Germline CDR1 MRHNA, CDR2 SNTAGT. CDR3 loop: CASSPNRGDYGYTF. CDR3 coding DNA: TGTGCCAGCAGTCCGAACAGGGGGGACTATGGCTACACCTTC.

This clone was seen a handful of times. The chain links TRBV10-3 to TRBJ2-4, with a weak D call TRBD1 (6 bases). The V end lost 3 bases, the J end lost 1 base, and 10 bases lay between the germline ends. The germline gives CDR1 ENHRY, CDR2 SYGVKD. The CDR3 extends over 15 amino acids. The CDR3 loop is CAISDPGQAKNIQYF. CDR3 nucleotide sequence: TGTGCCATCAGTGATCCAGGACAGGCCAAAAACATTCAGTACTTC.

The rearrangement links TRBV7-8 to TRBJ2-5; D perhaps matches TRBD1 (6 bases). Germline lookup yields CDR1 SGHVS and CDR2 FQNEAQ. The CDR3 length is 15 residues. Trimming took off 2 bases at V and 5 bases at J, with 15 bases between the two ends. CDR3 in amino acids: CASSLSTGLGETQYF. CDR3 nucleotide sequence: TGTGCCAGCAGCTTATCTACAGGGCTGGGGGAGACCCAGTACTTC.

This sequence joins TRBV23-1 and TRBJ2-5, with 7 bases identical to TRBD1. TRBV23-1 falls under the ORF class, with uncertain function. The CDR3 length is 18 residues. Trimming cost V 1 base and J 2 bases; bases outside gene matches: 13. In DNA form, the CDR3 reads TGCGCCAGCAGTCAATTCCCCCACCCCGGGACAGATCAAGAGACCCAGTACTTC. Its translation is CASSQFPHPGTDQETQYF.

This chain joins TRBV2 and TRBJ2-7; weak D call: TRBD1 (6 bases). V shed 4 bases and J shed 2 bases, with 15 bases lying between them. Germline lookup yields CDR1 SNHLY and CDR2 FYNNEI. This CDR3 is 15 amino acids long. The CDR3: CASSGGRGGTYEQYV. CDR3 nucleotide sequence: TGTGCCAGCAGTGGAGGCAGGGGTGGAACCTACGAGCAGTACGTC.

This clone was found a few times. This chain connects TRBV11-2 to TRBJ1-2; 7 bases map to TRBD1. Losses at the gene ends were 0 bases for V and 6 bases for J; bases not matched to a gene: 4. In germline, CDR1 is SGHAT, CDR2 FQNNGV. CDR3 size: 14 residues. The CDR3 loop reads CASSLERGQHGYTF. CDR3 DNA: TGTGCCAGCAGCTTAGAAAGGGGACAGCATGGCTACACCTTC.

The chain is built from TRBV7-9 and TRBJ2-3; 8 bases fit TRBD2. Germline lookup yields CDR1 SEHNR and CDR2 FQNEAQ (reference sequence). There are 15 residues in the CDR3. V trimming: 1 base; J trimming: 6 bases; junction bases outside the gene matches: 6. The CDR3 protein is CASSLVLAVWDTQYF. The CDR3 nucleotides are TGTGCCAGCAGCTTAGTACTAGCGGTCTGGGATACGCAGTATTTT.

This chain connects TRBV5-8 to TRBJ1-2, with D unresolved. CDR1 and CDR2 (germline): SGHTS, YDEGEE. V was cut by 4 bases and J by 7 bases, with 23 bases left in between. This CDR3 is built from 16 residues. The CDR3 protein is CASSPPGGSVVLGYTF. CDR3 nucleotides: TGTGCCAGCAGCCCACCCGGAGGGTCGGTAGTCCTTGGCTACACCTTC.

The J gene is TRBJ2-2, the V gene TRBV7-9, with TRBD2 identical over 13 bases. V gave up 4 bases and J gave up 7 bases; unmatched junction bases: 9. CDR1 SEHNR and CDR2 FQNEAQ come from the germline V gene (reference sequence). The CDR3 runs to 17 residues. CDR3 sequence reads: CASSSGTSGIDFGELFF. CDR3 DNA: TGTGCCAGCAGCTCCGGGACTAGCGGGATAGATTTCGGGGAGCTGTTTTTT. The full variable domain, completed using reference TRBV7-9 and TRBJ2-2, is DTGVSQNPRHKITKRGQNVTFRCDPISEHNRLYWYRQTLGQGPEFLTYFQNEAQLEKSRLLSDRFSAERPKGSFSTLEIQRTEQGDSAMYLCASSSGTSGIDFGELFFGEGSRLTVL.

This clone has a handful of counts. The rearrangement uses TRBV6-5 and TRBJ2-7; 8 bases fit TRBD1. Germline V gene sequence: CDR1 MNHEY, CDR2 SVGAGI. The V segment lost 7 bases and the J segment 2 bases; nucleotides outside the gene matches: 4. This CDR3 is built from 13 residues. CDR3 residues: CASTPGQAYEQYV. For the CDR3, the DNA is TGTGCCAGCACCCCGGGACAGGCCTACGAGCAGTACGTC.

The rearrangement uses TRBV6-1 and TRBJ1-6; D gene uncertain. With 2 bases removed from V and 12 bases from J, the gap between germline ends came to 14 bases. This CDR3 spans 14 amino acids. CDR1 MNHNS and CDR2 SASEGT come from the germline V gene. CDR3 DNA: TGTGCCAGCAGTGAACAGGCCACCGGAGGACCCCTCCACTTT. Translated: CASSEQATGGPLHF.

This clone was seen only a few times. This chain links TRBV6-5 with TRBJ2-3; 12 bases line up with TRBD2. CDR3 length: 15 residues. The V and J ends lost 8 bases and 3 bases, in that order; junction bases with no gene match: 6. Germline lookup yields CDR1 MNHEY and CDR2 SVGAGI. DNA for the CDR3: TGTGCCAGCTTGCGCCTAGCGGGGGGGACAGATACGCAGTATTTT. This encodes CASLRLAGGTDTQYF.

This clone was counted between two and nine times. The chain is built from TRBV28 and TRBJ1-2; D unresolved. V was trimmed by 8 bases and J by 8 bases, leaving 27 bases between them. Germline assignment: CDR1 MDHEN and CDR2 SYDVKM. The CDR3 loop spans 16 amino acids. The CDR3 nucleotides read TGTGCCAGCGCACACTCCGTTGGATCGGGTCCGGAGGGCTACACCTTC. It codes for CASAHSVGSGPEGYTF.

This clone has just a few counts. This chain links TRBV24-1 with TRBJ2-7, with 7 bases matching TRBD1. The CDR3 has 14 amino acids. V lost 5 bases to trimming and J lost 2 bases; unmatched junction nucleotides: 5. Germline lookup yields CDR1 KGHDR and CDR2 SFDVKD. This CDR3 reads CATSGTGVPYEQYF. CDR3 nucleotides: TGTGCCACCAGTGGTACAGGGGTCCCCTACGAGCAGTACTTC.

The chain carries TRBV19 and TRBJ2-2; tentatively, D is TRBD1 (6 bases). The ends were cut back, 7 bases at V and 0 bases at J, with 12 bases in the middle. Germline lookup yields CDR1 LNHDA and CDR2 SQIVND (reference sequence). CDR3 size: 15 residues. The CDR3 spells CASTLQGPNTGELFF. For the CDR3, the DNA is TGTGCCAGTACCCTACAGGGACCGAACACCGGGGAGCTGTTTTTT.

This clone rates as medium-sized (0.01 to 0.1%). The chain carries TRBV6-1 and TRBJ2-2, with 7 bases identical to TRBD1. Germline V gene lookup returns CDR1 MNHNS and CDR2 SASEGT. V gave up 2 bases and J gave up 3 bases; unmatched junction bases: 0. The CDR3 is 14 residues long. CDR3 protein: CASSEQGDTGELFF. The CDR3 nucleotides are TGTGCCAGCAGTGAACAGGGGGACACCGGGGAGCTGTTTTTT.

The count of this clone is one. The gene calls are TRBV4-1 and TRBJ2-5; TRBD1 agrees at 8 bases. The CDR3 length is 15 residues. CDR1 is MGHRA, CDR2 YSYEKL, per germline. Trimming took 4 bases from V and 3 from J; bases not matched to a gene: 7. CDR3 loop: CASSRTGQGKETQYF. The DNA for the CDR3 is TGCGCCAGCAGCCGCACAGGACAGGGAAAAGAGACCCAGTACTTC.

The J gene is TRBJ1-1, the V gene TRBV5-1; TRBD1 aligns across 9 bases. Per germline, CDR1 SGHRS and CDR2 YFSETQ. The CDR3 has 14 residues. V lost 5 bases to trimming and J lost 3 bases; unmatched junction nucleotides: 5. CDR3 DNA sequence: TGCGCCAGCAGATCCAGGGACAGGGACACTGAAGCTTTCTTT. Amino acids: CASRSRDRDTEAFF.

This clone was seen only a few times. The chain joins TRBV29-1 to TRBJ2-7, with 7 nucleotides matching TRBD1. Per the germline V gene, CDR1 is SQVTM and CDR2 is ANQGSEA. V shed 7 bases, J shed 2 bases, and the junction held 2 bases outside the gene matches. The CDR3 sequence is 11 residues long. CDR3: CSGGTAYEQYF. Written as DNA, the CDR3 is TGCAGCGGGGGGACAGCCTACGAGCAGTACTTC.

This clone was counted at least ten times. CDR3 protein: CASSRQGSVIYGYTF. For the CDR3, the DNA is TGTGCCAGCAGCCGACAGGGGTCGGTAATCTATGGCTACACCTTC. The rearrangement joins TRBV11-2 to TRBJ1-2; 8 bases are a match to TRBD1. The germline V gene encodes CDR1 SGHAT and CDR2 FQNNGV. This CDR3 contains 15 residues. The trim removed 5 bases at V and 4 bases at J, leaving 9 bases unmatched.

In nucleotides, the CDR3 is TGTGCCAGCAGTGAAATAGCGGGGGAGAAGTATTTT. Translated, it gives CASSEIAGEKYF. This chain links TRBV12-3 or TRBV12-4 with TRBJ2-3; 9 nucleotides agree with TRBD2. This CDR3 region has 12 residues. The V and J ends lost 5 bases and 13 bases, in that order; junction bases with no gene match: 7.